This T cell receptor beta chain stems from a study of blood T cells in healthy people across ages. This clonotype has a handful of counts. PCR was performed a second time for roughly 7 to 11 cycles using a sample-barcoded 5' primer and a J-beta primer mix. TCRdb analysed the 5' RACE reads with MiXCR anew, one entry per CDR3 protein. The sample shows roughly 700,000 distinct CDR3 sequences, approximately 25% of them seen only once. V trimming: 1 base; J trimming: 6 bases; junction bases outside the gene matches: 7. This CDR3 is built from 15 residues. Germline lookup yields CDR1 SGHDT and CDR2 YYEEEE. The same specimen was also included in a second study, on T cells of mothers and their children. That study adds: Added by the second PCR's M1S primer were sample barcodes and 2-4 random nucleotides.

The chain joins TRBV5-6 to TRBJ2-1; 7 nucleotides align to TRBD1. The sequence was obtained from a boy aged 5-17 years in good health. Sequencing input: blood. The CDR3 loop is CASSLWAGGFNEQFF. DNA of the CDR3: TGTGCCAGCAGCTTGTGGGCAGGGGGATTCAATGAGCAGTTCTTC. Supplemented by reference TRBV5-6 and TRBJ2-1, the full variable domain reads DAGVTQSPTHLIKTRGQQVTLRCSPKSGHDTVSWYQQALGQGPQFIFQYYEEEERQRGNFPDRFSGHQFPNYSSELNVNALLLGDSALYLCASSLWAGGFNEQFFGPGTRLTVL.